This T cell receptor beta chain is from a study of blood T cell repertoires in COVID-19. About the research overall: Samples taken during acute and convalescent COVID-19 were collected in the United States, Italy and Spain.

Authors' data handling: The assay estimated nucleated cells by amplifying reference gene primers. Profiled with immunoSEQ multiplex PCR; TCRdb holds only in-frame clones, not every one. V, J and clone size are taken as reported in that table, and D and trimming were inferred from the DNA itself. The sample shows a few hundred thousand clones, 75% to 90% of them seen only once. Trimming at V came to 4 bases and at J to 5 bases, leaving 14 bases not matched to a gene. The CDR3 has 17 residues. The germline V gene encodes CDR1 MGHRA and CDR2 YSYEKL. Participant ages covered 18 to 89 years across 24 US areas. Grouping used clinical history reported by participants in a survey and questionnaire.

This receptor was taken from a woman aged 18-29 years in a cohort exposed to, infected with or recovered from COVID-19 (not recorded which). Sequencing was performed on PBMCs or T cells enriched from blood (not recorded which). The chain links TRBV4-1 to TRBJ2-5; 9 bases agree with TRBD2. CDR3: CASSPASAGGRKETQYF. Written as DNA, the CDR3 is TGCGCCAGCAGCCCAGCTTCAGCGGGAGGCCGAAAGGAGACCCAGTACTTC.